This passage covers 8 T cell receptor beta chains from one sample sequenced in a study of T cell repertoires in aging, cancer and after chemotherapy. Multiplex touch-down PCR with TRB-A/B primers amplified rearranged V-D-J TRB sequences. TCRdb passed the multiplex PCR reads through MiXCR, listing each CDR3 protein once. The sample has some 4,000 distinct CDR3 sequences, about 29% seen once. Amplification of TCR beta used genomic DNA extracted from peripheral blood. The sample taken for sequencing was blood. The source of these receptors is a human donor in good health.

In its sample, this clonotype ranks as medium-sized. J is TRBJ2-7 and V is TRBV18; TRBD1 might be the D (5 bases). Trimming removed 3 bases at V and 4 bases at J, with 10 bases between. The germline V gene has CDR1 KGHSH and CDR2 LQKENI. The CDR3 loop spans 13 amino acids. The CDR3 sequence: CASSPAGKYEQYF. DNA of the CDR3: TGTGCCAGCTCACCGGCAGGGAAATACGAGCAGTACTTC. The whole variable domain, remainder taken from reference TRBV18 and TRBJ2-7, is NAGVMQNPRHLVRRRGQEARLRCSPMKGHSHVYWYRQLPEEGLKFMVYLQKENIIDESGMPKERFSAEFPKEGPSILRIQQVVRGDSAAYFCASSPAGKYEQYFGPGTRLTVT.

V and J are TRBV5-4 and TRBJ2-1; TRBD2 matches at 8 bases. There are 12 residues in the CDR3. The germline V gene encodes CDR1 SGHNT and CDR2 YYREEE (reference sequence). V shed 4 bases, J shed 8 bases, and the junction held 2 bases outside the gene matches. The CDR3 coding sequence is TGTGCCAGCAGCCGACTAGCGCATGAGCAGTTCTTC. It encodes CASSRLAHEQFF.

By share, this clonotype ranks as medium-sized. The J gene is TRBJ2-5, the V gene TRBV30; 7 bases are shared with TRBD2. Germline V gene sequence: CDR1 GTSNPN, CDR2 SVGIG (reference sequence). The V segment lost 0 bases and the J segment 2 bases; nucleotides outside the gene matches: 6. The length of the CDR3 is 15 residues. In DNA, the CDR3 is TGTGCCTGGAGTGTAGCCGGGGGGTGGCAAGAGACCCAGTACTTC. Protein sequence: CAWSVAGGWQETQYF.

This clonotype was seen just once. V usage is TRBV7-2 and J usage is TRBJ1-2, with 9 bases lining up with TRBD1. Germline V CDR1 and CDR2: SGHTA, FQGNSA. J lost 3 bases, V lost 4 bases, and 9 bases had no gene match. The CDR3 totals 16 residues. The CDR3 sequence is CASSSSPRTGDYGYTF. In nucleotides, the CDR3 is TGTGCCAGCAGCTCTAGCCCCAGGACAGGGGACTATGGCTACACCTTC. Together with reference TRBV7-2 and TRBJ1-2, the CDR3 gives the full variable domain: GAGVSQSPSNKVTEKGKDVELRCDPISGHTALYWYRQSLGQGLEFLIYFQGNSAPDKSGLPSDRFSAERTGGSVSTLTIQRTQQEDSAVYLCASSSSPRTGDYGYTFGSGTRLTVV.

This clonotype is classed as medium-sized (0.01 to 0.1%). The chain employs TRBV15 and TRBJ1-5; unclear D gene. The V end was cut by 3 bases, the J end by 0 bases, with 6 bases between. From germline, CDR1 is LNHNV and CDR2 YYDKDF (reference sequence). The CDR3 runs to 14 residues. The CDR3 loop reads CATSRTHSNQPQHF. CDR3 coding DNA: TGTGCCACCAGCAGGACACATAGCAATCAGCCCCAGCATTTT. The full variable domain, in which reference TRBV15 and TRBJ1-5 provide the parts outside the CDR3, is DAMVIQNPRYQVTQFGKPVTLSCSQTLNHNVMYWYQQKSSQAPKLLFHYYDKDFNNEADTPDNFQSRRPNTSFCFLDIRSPGLGDTAMYLCATSRTHSNQPQHFGDGTRLSIL.

This clonotype is judged medium-sized. The chain recombines TRBV19 with TRBJ2-5; D call uncertain. The germline V gene encodes CDR1 LNHDA and CDR2 SQIVND (reference sequence). This CDR3 is built from 16 residues. The V gene lost 6 bases and the J gene lost 6 bases, with 23 bases spanning the gap. Here the CDR3 DNA reads TGTGCCAGTAGGGAGACCGCCGCGGACCAAGTAAAGACCCAGTACTTC. This codes for CASRETAADQVKTQYF. Variable domain in full (rest from reference TRBV19 and TRBJ2-5): DGGITQSPKYLFRKEGQNVTLSCEQNLNHDAMYWYRQDPGQGLRLIYYSQIVNDFQKGDIAEGYSVSREKKESFPLTVTSAQKNPTAFYLCASRETAADQVKTQYFGPGTRLLVL.

This clonotype has more than one count but fewer than ten. The chain combines TRBV6-2 or TRBV6-3 with TRBJ1-5, with no clear D. Trimming stripped 2 bases from V and 2 bases from J, with 16 bases between. The CDR3 is made up of 17 amino acids. Germline V gene sequence: CDR1 MNHEY, CDR2 SVGEGT. CDR3 DNA: TGTGCCAGCAGTTACCAGACCTCGTGGTCTGGCAATCAGCCCCAGCATTTT. This sequence encodes CASSYQTSWSGNQPQHF.

The rearrangement joins TRBV24-1 to TRBJ2-5, with 11 positions matching TRBD1. This CDR3 has 18 residues. V lost 0 bases, J lost 3 bases, and 8 bases stayed unmatched. Germline CDR1 and CDR2: KGHDR and SFDVKD. The CDR3, as DNA: TGTGCCACCAGTGATTTGCATGGACAGGGGGCACAAAAAGAGACCCAGTACTTC. It translates to CATSDLHGQGAQKETQYF.